The 16 T cell receptor beta chains below all came from one sample that was sequenced in a study of T cells in Graves' hyperthyroidism and ophthalmopathy (dated by TCRdb to between 2017 and 2020). Library creation used multiplex PCR. Sequencing relied on an Illumina HiSeq 2000. Amplification of TCR beta CDR3 regions was carried out from RNA transcripts. The first round of RT-PCR for the TCR CDR3 was performed with the HTBI primer set and the Qiagen OneStep RT-PCR kit. In-frame beta chains were kept once TCRdb had trimmed the public reads at Q25 with fastp and called clones with MiXCR. Entries are consolidated by CDR3 protein sequence, retaining the most common genes and DNA. This sample holds 650,000 to 800,000 distinct CDR3 sequences; roughly 46% were observed only once. The ten most abundant clones make up under 8.5% of the sample. The sample taken for sequencing was peripheral blood or thyroid tissue (not recorded which). All receptors derive from an adult man with Graves' disease, either hyperthyroidism or ophthalmopathy (not recorded which).

V usage is TRBV7-9 and J usage is TRBJ2-5; the match to TRBD2 covers 11 bases. The V gene end was trimmed by 3 bases and the J gene end by 0 bases; junction bases not matched to a gene: 12. The CDR3 length is 19 residues. Germline V gene data show CDR1 as SEHNR and CDR2 as FQNEAQ (reference sequence). Here the CDR3 reads CASSLGMTSGATYQETQYF. The DNA of the CDR3 is TGTGCCAGCAGCTTGGGGATGACTAGCGGGGCGACGTACCAAGAGACCCAGTACTTC.

This clonotype was observed at least ten times. V is TRBV29-1 and J is TRBJ1-5, with TRBD1 as a possible D gene (6 bases). Germline V CDR1 and CDR2: SQVTM, ANQGSEA. This CDR3 contains 15 residues. Trimming shortened V by 4 bases and J by 4 bases, and 17 bases separated the two germline ends. CDR3 nucleotide sequence: TGCAGCGTTGCGGTGACAGGATTAGGGAATCAGCCCCAGCATTTT. It is translated as CSVAVTGLGNQPQHF.

CDR3 bases: TGCAGTGCCCACGACGGGTCCAAAGCTTTCTTT. It yields the protein CSAHDGSKAFF. V is TRBV20-1 and J is TRBJ1-1, with D unclear. Germline V CDR1 and CDR2: DFQATT, SNEGSKA (reference sequence). With 6 bases removed from V and 9 bases from J, the gap between germline ends came to 14 bases. The CDR3 runs to 11 residues.

The chain uses TRBV3-1 and TRBJ1-3; D call uncertain. This CDR3 is 15 amino acids long. Deletions cut 0 bases from V and 0 bases from J, with 6 bases between. Germline values: CDR1 LGHDT, CDR2 YNNKEL (reference sequence). The CDR3 here is CASSQDHGSGNTIYF. The CDR3 DNA follows: TGTGCCAGCAGCCAAGATCATGGCTCTGGAAACACCATATATTTT.

This clonotype was seen ten or more times. This chain connects TRBV29-1 to TRBJ1-1, with D perhaps matching TRBD1 (6 bases). In germline, CDR1 is SQVTM, CDR2 ANQGSEA. V gave up 6 bases and J gave up 5 bases, with 16 bases separating them. This CDR3 has 13 residues. DNA for the CDR3: TGCAGCGTGGTGACCGGGACAAGAACTGAAGCTTTCTTT. Protein product: CSVVTGTRTEAFF.

This clonotype was counted only a few times. The chain joins TRBV12-5 to TRBJ1-3; D is unresolved. V lost 6 bases and J lost 4, with 4 bases in between. This CDR3 is 11 amino acids long. Per germline, CDR1 LGHNT and CDR2 FRNRAP. Here the CDR3 DNA reads TGTGCTAGTGGCGCGGGAAACACCATATATTTT. Its translation is CASGAGNTIYF.

This chain connects TRBV15 to TRBJ2-7; TRBD2 matches 7 bases. Germline values: CDR1 LNHNV, CDR2 YYDKDF (reference sequence). This CDR3 contains 15 residues. V lost 3 bases to trimming and J lost 5 bases; unmatched junction nucleotides: 10. CDR3 sequence: CATSSPTLAAHEQYF. CDR3 coding DNA: TGTGCCACCAGCAGCCCGACCCTAGCGGCCCACGAGCAGTACTTC.

This clonotype turned up a few times. The gene calls are TRBV20-1 and TRBJ2-2; TRBD2 might be the D (6 bases). The CDR3 loop spans 14 amino acids. V lost 0 bases, J lost 5 bases, and 10 bases lay in between. CDR1 is DFQATT, CDR2 SNEGSKA, per germline (reference sequence). In nucleotides, the CDR3 is TGCAGTGCTAGAGATCCGGGGAGGACCGGGGAGCTGTTTTTT. Its protein is CSARDPGRTGELFF.

In its sample, this clonotype was seen many times. V is TRBV7-2 and J is TRBJ1-4, with 10 bases matching TRBD1. Germline V gene sequence: CDR1 SGHTA, CDR2 FQGNSA. The CDR3 contains 15 residues. The J segment lost 5 bases and the V segment lost 4 bases, leaving 4 bases of the junction unmatched. The CDR3 DNA follows: TGTGCCAGCAGCTCGCGACAGGGGGCGAATGAAAAACTGTTTTTT. This gives the protein CASSSRQGANEKLFF. The variable domain in full, completed from reference TRBV7-2 and TRBJ1-4, reads GAGVSQSPSNKVTEKGKDVELRCDPISGHTALYWYRQSLGQGLEFLIYFQGNSAPDKSGLPSDRFSAERTGGSVSTLTIQRTQQEDSAVYLCASSSRQGANEKLFFGSGTQLSVL.

A remark on this clonotype: A much larger clone lies one base from this, so it may be a read error. J is TRBJ1-1 and V is TRBV6-1, with D hard to call. The V gene's germline CDR1 is MNHNS and CDR2 SASEGT. The length of the CDR3 is 13 residues. CDR3 protein: CATSNAPRTEAFF. CDR3 in DNA: TGTGCCACCAGTAACGCCCCCCGGACTGAAGCTTTCTTT.

The chain employs TRBV15 and TRBJ1-1, with D hard to call. V lost 0 bases, J lost 7 bases, and 9 bases lay in between. The germline V gene encodes CDR1 LNHNV and CDR2 YYDKDF (reference sequence). The CDR3 loop spans 13 amino acids. CDR3 residues: CATSRDEELEAFF. The CDR3 DNA reads TGTGCCACCAGCAGAGATGAGGAGCTTGAAGCTTTCTTT. The full variable domain, completed using reference TRBV15 and TRBJ1-1, is DAMVIQNPRYQVTQFGKPVTLSCSQTLNHNVMYWYQQKSSQAPKLLFHYYDKDFNNEADTPDNFQSRRPNTSFCFLDIRSPGLGDTAMYLCATSRDEELEAFFGQGTRLTVV.

The chain links TRBV13 to TRBJ1-6; 7 nucleotides match TRBD1. Per the germline V gene, CDR1 is PRHDT and CDR2 is FYEKMQ (reference sequence). The V and J ends lost 5 bases and 8 bases, in that order; junction bases with no gene match: 9. This CDR3 region has 15 residues. The CDR3 sequence is CASSLRTGEYSPLHF. Written as DNA, the CDR3 is TGTGCCAGCAGCCTGAGGACAGGAGAGTATTCACCCCTCCACTTT.

This rearrangement joins TRBV30 to TRBJ2-5, with 8 positions matching TRBD1. Germline lookup yields CDR1 GTSNPN and CDR2 SVGIG (reference sequence). V lost 1 base to trimming and J lost 9 bases; unmatched junction nucleotides: 7. The CDR3 length is 13 residues. The CDR3 DNA reads TGTGCCTGGAGTGGGACAGGGCGCACGCCCCAGTACTTC. Translating gives CAWSGTGRTPQYF.

This rearrangement joins TRBV7-9 to TRBJ2-5, with 7 bases fitting TRBD1. CDR3 length equals 16 residues. The germline CDR1 and CDR2 sequences are SEHNR and FQNEAQ (reference sequence). Unmatched junction bases numbered 13, after V lost 8 bases and J lost 1 base. CDR3 protein: CASGILGTEPQETQYF. The CDR3 DNA sequence: TGTGCCAGCGGGATTCTGGGGACAGAGCCCCAAGAGACCCAGTACTTC. Variable domain in full (rest from reference TRBV7-9 and TRBJ2-5): DTGVSQNPRHKITKRGQNVTFRCDPISEHNRLYWYRQTLGQGPEFLTYFQNEAQLEKSRLLSDRFSAERPKGSFSTLEIQRTEQGDSAMYLCASGILGTEPQETQYFGPGTRLLVL.

This clonotype showed up just once. The rearrangement joins TRBV10-3 to TRBJ2-6; TRBD1 matches 8 bases. Unmatched junction bases numbered 8, after V lost 5 bases and J lost 5 bases. CDR1 ENHRY and CDR2 SYGVKD come from the germline V gene. The CDR3 extends over 16 amino acids. The CDR3 DNA is TGTGCCATCAGTCGGACAGGGAGCGGTAGGGCCAACGTCCTGACTTTC. It translates to CAISRTGSGRANVLTF.

The chain uses TRBV20-1 and TRBJ1-1, with D maybe TRBD1 (6 bases). This CDR3 is built from 14 residues. With 0 bases removed from V and 7 bases from J, the gap between germline ends came to 15 bases. Germline CDR1 DFQATT, CDR2 SNEGSKA (reference sequence). CDR3 amino acids: CSARDDRSPSEAFF. The CDR3 coding sequence is TGCAGTGCTAGAGATGACAGGAGCCCTAGTGAAGCTTTCTTT.